This T cell receptor beta chain derives from a study of regulatory T cells in long-lasting Graves disease. The CDR3 consists of 11 residues. Deletions cut 6 bases from V and 11 bases from J, with 12 bases between. Germline V gene data show CDR1 as SNHLY and CDR2 as FYNNEI. The study, taken as a whole, reports: Favored gene segments in persistent disease were TRBV28, TRBJ1-2 and TRBJ2-5.

Specified time point: newly diagnosed GD, antithyroid drugs for less than 3 months. The authors made the TCR library using RNA they extracted from PBMCs. Each of the patients was recruited from an endocrinology department situated in Xi'an, China. The authors built TCR beta libraries using iRepertoire HTBI primers and Arm-PCR of CDR3 regions. TCRdb recomputed calls from the multiplex PCR reads with MiXCR, one row per CDR3 protein. Among about 540,000 distinct CDR3 sequences, approximately 15% were seen once, and the ten largest hold 10%. In its sample, this clonotype was seen a few times. The target antigen is unknown. The sample was also linked to a second study, of T cells in Graves' hyperthyroidism and ophthalmopathy.

The chain carries TRBV2 and TRBJ2-3; tentative D call: TRBD2 (6 bases). The TCR sequence derives from a young man with Graves disease. Source: peripheral blood mononuclear cells (PBMCs), taken at new diagnosis, from a patient treated with antithyroid drugs. The CDR3 here is CASSAGIRQYF. CDR3 nucleotides: TGTGCCAGCAGCGCGGGGATAAGGCAGTATTTT.